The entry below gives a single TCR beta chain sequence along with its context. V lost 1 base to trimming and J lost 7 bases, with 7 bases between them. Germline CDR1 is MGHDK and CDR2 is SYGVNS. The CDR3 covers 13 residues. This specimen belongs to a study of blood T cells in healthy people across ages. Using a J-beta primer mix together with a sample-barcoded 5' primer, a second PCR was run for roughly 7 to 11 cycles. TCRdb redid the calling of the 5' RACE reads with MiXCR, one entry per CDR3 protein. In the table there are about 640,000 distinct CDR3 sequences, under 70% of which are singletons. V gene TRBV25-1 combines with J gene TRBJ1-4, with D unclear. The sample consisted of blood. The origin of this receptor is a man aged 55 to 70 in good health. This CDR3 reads CASSEWAAEKLFF. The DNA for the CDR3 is TGTGCCAGCAGTGAATGGGCAGCTGAAAAACTGTTTTTT.